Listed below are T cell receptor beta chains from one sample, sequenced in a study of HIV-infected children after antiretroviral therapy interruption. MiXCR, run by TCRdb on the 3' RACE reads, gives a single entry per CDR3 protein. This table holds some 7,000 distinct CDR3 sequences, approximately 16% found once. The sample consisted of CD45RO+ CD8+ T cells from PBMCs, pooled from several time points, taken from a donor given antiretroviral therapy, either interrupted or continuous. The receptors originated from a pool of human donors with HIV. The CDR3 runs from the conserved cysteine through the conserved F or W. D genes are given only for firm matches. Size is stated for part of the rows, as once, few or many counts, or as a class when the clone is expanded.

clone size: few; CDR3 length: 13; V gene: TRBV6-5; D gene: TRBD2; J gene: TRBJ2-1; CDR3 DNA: TGTGCCAGCAGTCCGGGACTAGCGAATGAGCAGTTCTTC; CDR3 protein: CASSPGLANEQFF
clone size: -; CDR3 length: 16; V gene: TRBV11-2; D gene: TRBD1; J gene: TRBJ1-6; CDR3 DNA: TGTGCCAGCAGCTTAGCAGGGGGACCCTATAATTCACCCCTCCACTTT; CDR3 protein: CASSLAGGPYNSPLHF
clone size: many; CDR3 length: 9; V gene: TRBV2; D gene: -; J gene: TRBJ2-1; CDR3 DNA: TGTGCCAGCAGTGAAGGGGGGTTCTTC; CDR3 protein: CASSEGGFF
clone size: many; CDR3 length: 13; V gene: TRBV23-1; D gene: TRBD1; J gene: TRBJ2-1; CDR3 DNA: TGTGCCAGCAGTCGACAGGGGGTTGCTGAGCAGTTCTTC; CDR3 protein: CASSRQGVAEQFF
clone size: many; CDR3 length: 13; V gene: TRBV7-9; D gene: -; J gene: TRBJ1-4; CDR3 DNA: TGTGCCAGCAGCTCAAGACGGGATGAAAAACTGTTTTTT; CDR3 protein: CASSSRRDEKLFF
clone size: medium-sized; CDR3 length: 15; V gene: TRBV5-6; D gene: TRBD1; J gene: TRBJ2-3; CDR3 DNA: TGTGCCAGCAGCTTACGGACAGGGGGGGCAGATACGCAGTATTTT; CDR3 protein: CASSLRTGGADTQYF
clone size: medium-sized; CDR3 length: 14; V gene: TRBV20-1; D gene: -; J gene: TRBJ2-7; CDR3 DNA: TGCAGTGCTAGAGATCTGGAGTCGCACTACGAGCAGTACTTC; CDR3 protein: CSARDLESHYEQYF
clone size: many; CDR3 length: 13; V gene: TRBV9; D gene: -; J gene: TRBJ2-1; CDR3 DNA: TGTGCCAGCAGCGTTGAACGGTGGAATGAGCAGTTCTTC; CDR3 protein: CASSVERWNEQFF
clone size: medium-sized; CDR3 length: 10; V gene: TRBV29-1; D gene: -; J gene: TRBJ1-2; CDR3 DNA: TGCAGCGTAAAAGGGGTTGGCTACACCTTC; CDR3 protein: CSVKGVGYTF
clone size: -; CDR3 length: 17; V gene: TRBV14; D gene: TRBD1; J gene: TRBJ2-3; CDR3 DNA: TGTGCCAGCAGCCGAAAATTTCCGACAGGGGGCACAGATACGCAGTATTTT; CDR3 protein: CASSRKFPTGGTDTQYF
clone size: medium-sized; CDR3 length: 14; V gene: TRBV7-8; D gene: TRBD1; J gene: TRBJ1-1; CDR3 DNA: TGTGCCAGCAGCCAGGGGGGGGTCAGGACTGAAGCTTTCTTT; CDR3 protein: CASSQGGVRTEAFF
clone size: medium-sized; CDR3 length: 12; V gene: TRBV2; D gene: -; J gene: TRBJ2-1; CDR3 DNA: TGTGCCAGCAGTGAAGCGGGTATCGGGCAGTTCTTC; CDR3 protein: CASSEAGIGQFF
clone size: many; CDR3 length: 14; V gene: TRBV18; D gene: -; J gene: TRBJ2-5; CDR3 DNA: TGTGCCAGCTCACCACCGACGGGATTGGAGACCCAGTACTTC; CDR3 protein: CASSPPTGLETQYF
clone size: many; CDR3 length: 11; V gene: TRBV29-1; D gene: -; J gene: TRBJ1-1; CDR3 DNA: TGCAGCGTGGGAAGTCGAACTGAAGCTTTCTTT; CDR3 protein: CSVGSRTEAFF
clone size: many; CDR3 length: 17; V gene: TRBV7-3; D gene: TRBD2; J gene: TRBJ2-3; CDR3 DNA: TGTGCCAGCAGCTTAACGGTTGTAGCGGGGCGGGCAGATACGCAGTATTTT; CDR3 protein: CASSLTVVAGRADTQYF
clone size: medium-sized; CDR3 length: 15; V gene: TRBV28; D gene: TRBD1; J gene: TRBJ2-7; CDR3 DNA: TGTGCCAGCAGGGGTCCGGGACAGGGCGACTACGAGCAGTACTTC; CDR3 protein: CASRGPGQGDYEQYF
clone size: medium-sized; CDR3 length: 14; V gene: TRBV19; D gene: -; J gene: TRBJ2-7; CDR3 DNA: TGTGCCAGTAGTCTGAAGGCCGGAGCCTACGAGCAGTACTTC; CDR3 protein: CASSLKAGAYEQYF
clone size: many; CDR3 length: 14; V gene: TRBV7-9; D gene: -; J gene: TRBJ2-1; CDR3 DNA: TGTGCCAGCAGCTTATTCGTCCATTACAATGAGCAGTTCTTC; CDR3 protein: CASSLFVHYNEQFF
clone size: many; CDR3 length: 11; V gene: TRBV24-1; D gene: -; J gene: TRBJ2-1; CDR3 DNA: TGTGCCACCAGTCAAAGTCGCGAGCAGTTCTTC; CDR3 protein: CATSQSREQFF
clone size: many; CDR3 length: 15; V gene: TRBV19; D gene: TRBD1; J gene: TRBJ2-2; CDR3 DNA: TGTGCCAGTAGTTACAGGGGGCGAGGCACCGGGGAGCTGTTTTTT; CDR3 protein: CASSYRGRGTGELFF
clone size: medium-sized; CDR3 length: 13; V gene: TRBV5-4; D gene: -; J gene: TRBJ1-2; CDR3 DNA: TGTGCCAGCAGCTTGTTAGACGGCTATGGCTACACCTTC; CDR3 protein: CASSLLDGYGYTF
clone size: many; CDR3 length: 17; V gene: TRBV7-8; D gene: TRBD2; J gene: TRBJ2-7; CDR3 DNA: TGTGCCAGCAGCTTAGGGGTGACTAGCGGAGGAACATACGAGCAGTACTTC; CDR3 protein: CASSLGVTSGGTYEQYF
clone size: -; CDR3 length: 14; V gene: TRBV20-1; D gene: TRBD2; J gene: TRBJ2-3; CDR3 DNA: TGCAGTGCGGGACTAGCGGGAGTGATAGATACGCAGTATTTT; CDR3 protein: CSAGLAGVIDTQYF
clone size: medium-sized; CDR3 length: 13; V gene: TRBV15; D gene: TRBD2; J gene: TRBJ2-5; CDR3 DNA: TGTGCCACCAGCGAAATAGCGGGAGAGACCCAGTACTTC; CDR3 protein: CATSEIAGETQYF
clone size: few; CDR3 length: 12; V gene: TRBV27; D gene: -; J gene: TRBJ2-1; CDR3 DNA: TGTGCCAGCAGTCCCCTAGGGAATGAGCAGTTCTTC; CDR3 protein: CASSPLGNEQFF
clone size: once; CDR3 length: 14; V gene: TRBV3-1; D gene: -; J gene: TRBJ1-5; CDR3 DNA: TGTGCCAGCAGCTCGATGAGGGCCAATCAGCCCCAGCATTTT; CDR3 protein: CASSSMRANQPQHF
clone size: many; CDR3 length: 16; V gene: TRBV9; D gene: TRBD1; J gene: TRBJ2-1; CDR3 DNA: TGTGCCAGCAGCCATCTACCCGGGACAATGGACAGGGAGCAGTTCTTC; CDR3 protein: CASSHLPGTMDREQFF
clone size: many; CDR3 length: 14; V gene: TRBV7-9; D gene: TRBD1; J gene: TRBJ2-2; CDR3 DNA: TGTGCCAGCAGCTTAGCACAGGGGACCGGGGAGCTGTTTTTT; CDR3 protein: CASSLAQGTGELFF
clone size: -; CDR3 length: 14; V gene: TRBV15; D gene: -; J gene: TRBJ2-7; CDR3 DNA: TGTGCCACCAGCAGAGATGACAGGAGGAGGCCGCAGTACTTC; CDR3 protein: CATSRDDRRRPQYF
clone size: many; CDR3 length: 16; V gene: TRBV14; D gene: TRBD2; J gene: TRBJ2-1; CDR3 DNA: TGTGCCAGCAGCCGGACTAGCGCAAGCTCCTACAATGAGCAGTTCTTC; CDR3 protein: CASSRTSASSYNEQFF
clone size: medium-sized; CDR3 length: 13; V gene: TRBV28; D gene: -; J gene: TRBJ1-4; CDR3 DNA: TGTGCCAGCAATCGGGGGCCGGGTGAAAAACTGTTTTTT; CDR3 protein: CASNRGPGEKLFF
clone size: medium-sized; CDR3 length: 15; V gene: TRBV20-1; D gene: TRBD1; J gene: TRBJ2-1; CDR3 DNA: TGCAGTGCTAGAGTGTGGACAGGGTCCTACAATGAGCAGTTCTTC; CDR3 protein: CSARVWTGSYNEQFF
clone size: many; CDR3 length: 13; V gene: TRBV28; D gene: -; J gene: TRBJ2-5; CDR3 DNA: TGTGCCAGCATCCCGGGTACGCAAGAGACCCAGTACTTC; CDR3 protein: CASIPGTQETQYF
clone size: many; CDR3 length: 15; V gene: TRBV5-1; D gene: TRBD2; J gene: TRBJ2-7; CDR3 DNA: TGCGCCAGCAGCTTGGTAGGCGGGAGGGCCTACGAGCAGTACTTC; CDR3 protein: CASSLVGGRAYEQYF
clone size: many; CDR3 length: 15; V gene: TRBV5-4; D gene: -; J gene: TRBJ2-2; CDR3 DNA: TGTGCCAGCAGCTCAAAAATCGCGAACACCGGGGAGCTGTTTTTT; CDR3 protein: CASSSKIANTGELFF
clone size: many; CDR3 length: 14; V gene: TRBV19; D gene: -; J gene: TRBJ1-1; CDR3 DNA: TGTGCCAGTAGTATTAACAGGGAGATCACTGAAGCTTTCTTT; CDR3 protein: CASSINREITEAFF
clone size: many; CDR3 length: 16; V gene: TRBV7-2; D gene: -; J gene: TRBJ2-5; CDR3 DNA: TGTGCCAGCAGCTTAGGTCTCACACGGCCTCAAGAGACCCAGTACTTC; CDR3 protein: CASSLGLTRPQETQYF
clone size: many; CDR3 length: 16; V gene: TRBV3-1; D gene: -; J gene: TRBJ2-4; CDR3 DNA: TGTGCCAGCAGCCAAGGACTGGGGGTGGTTGAAAACATTCAGTACTTC; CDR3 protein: CASSQGLGVVENIQYF
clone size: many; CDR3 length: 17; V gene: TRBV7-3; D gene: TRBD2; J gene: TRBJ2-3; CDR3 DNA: TGTGCCAGCAGCTCCGCCGGGACTAGCGGGGGACCAGATACGCAGTATTTT; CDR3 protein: CASSSAGTSGGPDTQYF
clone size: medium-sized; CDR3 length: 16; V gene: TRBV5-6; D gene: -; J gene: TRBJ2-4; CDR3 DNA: TGTGCCAGCAGCTTGGCTCGCACTTTAGCCAAAAACATTCAGTACTTC; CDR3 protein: CASSLARTLAKNIQYF
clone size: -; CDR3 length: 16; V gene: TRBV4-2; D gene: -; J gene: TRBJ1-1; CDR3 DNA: TGTGCCAGCAGCCTTGACAGAGATTGGGTGAACACTGAAGCTTTCTTT; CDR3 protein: CASSLDRDWVNTEAFF
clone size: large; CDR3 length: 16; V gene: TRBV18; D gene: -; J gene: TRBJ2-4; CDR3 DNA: TGTGCCAGCTCATCCCCACCACCTGGAGCCAAAAACATTCAGTACTTC; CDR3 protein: CASSSPPPGAKNIQYF
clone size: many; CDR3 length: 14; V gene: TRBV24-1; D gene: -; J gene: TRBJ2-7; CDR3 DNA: TGTGCCACCAGTGATTTCAACGTCAGAGACGAGCAGTACTTC; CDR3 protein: CATSDFNVRDEQYF
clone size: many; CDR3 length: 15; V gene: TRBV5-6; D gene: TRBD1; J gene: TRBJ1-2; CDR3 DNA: TGTGCCAGCAGCTTTGGGTGGGACAGCATCTATGGCTACACCTTC; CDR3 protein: CASSFGWDSIYGYTF
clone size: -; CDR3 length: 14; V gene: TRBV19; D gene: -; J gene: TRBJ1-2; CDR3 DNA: TGTGCCAGTACCCCAACTTACCCTAACTATGGCTACACCTTC; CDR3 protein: CASTPTYPNYGYTF
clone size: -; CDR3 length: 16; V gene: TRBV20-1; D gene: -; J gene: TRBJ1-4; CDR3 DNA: TGCAGTACTAGAGATCATCGGGACTGGGCGAATGAAAAACTGTTTTTT; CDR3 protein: CSTRDHRDWANEKLFF
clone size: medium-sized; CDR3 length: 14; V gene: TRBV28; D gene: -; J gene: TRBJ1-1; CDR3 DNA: TGTGCCAGCAGTTTAGAAACCCTGAACACTGAAGCTTTCTTT; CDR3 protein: CASSLETLNTEAFF
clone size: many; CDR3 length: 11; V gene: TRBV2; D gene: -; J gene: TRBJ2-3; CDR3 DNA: TGTGCCAGCAGGAGGGCAGATACGCAGTATTTT; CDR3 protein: CASRRADTQYF
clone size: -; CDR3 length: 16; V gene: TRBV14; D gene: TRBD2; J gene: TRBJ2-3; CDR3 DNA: TGTGCCAGCAGCCAACGACTAGCGCCTAGCACAGATACGCAGTATTTT; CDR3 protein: CASSQRLAPSTDTQYF
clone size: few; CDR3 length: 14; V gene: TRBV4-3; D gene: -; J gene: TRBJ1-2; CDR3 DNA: TGCGCCAGCAGCCAAGAACGGGACGGCTATGGCTACACCTTC; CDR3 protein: CASSQERDGYGYTF
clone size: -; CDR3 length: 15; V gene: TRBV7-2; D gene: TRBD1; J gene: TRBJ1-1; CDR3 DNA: TGTGCCAGCAGCTTAGGACAGGGGGCAAACACTGAAGCTTTCTTT; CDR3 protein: CASSLGQGANTEAFF
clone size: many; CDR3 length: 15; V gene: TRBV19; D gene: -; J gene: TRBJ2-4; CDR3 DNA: TGTGCCAGTAGGGACCTCGGGACAACTCCGGACATTCAGTACTTC; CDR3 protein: CASRDLGTTPDIQYF
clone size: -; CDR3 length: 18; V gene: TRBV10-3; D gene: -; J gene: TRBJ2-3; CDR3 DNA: TGTGCCATCAGTGAGCCGCCACTAAGAACAGGACCCACAGATACGCAGTATTTT; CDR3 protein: CAISEPPLRTGPTDTQYF
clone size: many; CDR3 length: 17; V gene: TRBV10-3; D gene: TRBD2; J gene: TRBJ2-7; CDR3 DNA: TGTGCCATCAGTGGGGACCCGGGACTAGCGACCTCCTACGAGCAGTACTTC; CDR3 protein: CAISGDPGLATSYEQYF